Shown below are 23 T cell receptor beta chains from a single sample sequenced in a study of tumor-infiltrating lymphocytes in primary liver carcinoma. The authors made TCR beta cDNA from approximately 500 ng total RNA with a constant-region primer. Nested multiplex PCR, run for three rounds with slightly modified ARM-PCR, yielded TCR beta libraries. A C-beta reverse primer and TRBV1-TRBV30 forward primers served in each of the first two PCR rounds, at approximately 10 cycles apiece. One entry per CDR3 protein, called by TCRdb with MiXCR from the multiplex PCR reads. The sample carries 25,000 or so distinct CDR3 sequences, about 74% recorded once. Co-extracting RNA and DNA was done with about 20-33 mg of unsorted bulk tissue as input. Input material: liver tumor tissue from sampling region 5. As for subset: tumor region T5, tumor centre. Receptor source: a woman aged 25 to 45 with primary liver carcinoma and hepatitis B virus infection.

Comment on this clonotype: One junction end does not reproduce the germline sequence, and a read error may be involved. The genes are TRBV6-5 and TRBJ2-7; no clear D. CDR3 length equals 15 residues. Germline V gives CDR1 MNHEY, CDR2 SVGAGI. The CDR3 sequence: CASGYKNSSSYEQYF. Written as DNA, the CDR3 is TGTGCCAGCGGTTACAAGAACAGCAGCTCATACGAGCAGTACTTC.

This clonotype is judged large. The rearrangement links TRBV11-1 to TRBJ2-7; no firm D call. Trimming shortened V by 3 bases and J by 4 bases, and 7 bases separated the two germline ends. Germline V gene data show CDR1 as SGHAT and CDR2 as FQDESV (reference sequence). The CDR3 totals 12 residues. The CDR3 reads CASSFMGYEQYF. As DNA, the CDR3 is TGTGCCAGCAGCTTCATGGGTTACGAGCAGTACTTC.

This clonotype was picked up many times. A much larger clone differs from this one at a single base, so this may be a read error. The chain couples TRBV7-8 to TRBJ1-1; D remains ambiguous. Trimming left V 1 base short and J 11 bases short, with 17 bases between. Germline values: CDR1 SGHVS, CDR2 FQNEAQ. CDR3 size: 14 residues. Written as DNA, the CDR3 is TGTGCCAGCAGCTTAGTTCCCCTCGATGGGTTCGCTTTCTTT. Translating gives CASSLVPLDGFAFF. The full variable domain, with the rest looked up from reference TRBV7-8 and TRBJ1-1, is GAGVSQSPRYKVAKRGQDVALRCDPISGHVSLFWYQQALGQGPEFLTYFQNEAQLDKSGLPSDRFFAERPEGSVSTLKIQRTQQEDSAVYLCASSLVPLDGFAFFGQGTRLTVV.

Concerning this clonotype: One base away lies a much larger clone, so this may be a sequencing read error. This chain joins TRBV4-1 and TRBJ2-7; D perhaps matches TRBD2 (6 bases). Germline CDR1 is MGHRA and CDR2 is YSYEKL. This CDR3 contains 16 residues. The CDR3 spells CASSQDFSGSSCEQYF. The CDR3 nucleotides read TGCGCCAGCAGCCAAGATTTTAGCGGAAGCTCCTGCGAGCAGTACTTC.

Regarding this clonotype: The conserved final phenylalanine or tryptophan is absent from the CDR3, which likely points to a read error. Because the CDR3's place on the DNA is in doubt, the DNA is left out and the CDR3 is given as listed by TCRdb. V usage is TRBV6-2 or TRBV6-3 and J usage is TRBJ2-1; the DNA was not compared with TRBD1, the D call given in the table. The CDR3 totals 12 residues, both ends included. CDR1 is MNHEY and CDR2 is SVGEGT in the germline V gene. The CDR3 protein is CASKGRGNEQFI.

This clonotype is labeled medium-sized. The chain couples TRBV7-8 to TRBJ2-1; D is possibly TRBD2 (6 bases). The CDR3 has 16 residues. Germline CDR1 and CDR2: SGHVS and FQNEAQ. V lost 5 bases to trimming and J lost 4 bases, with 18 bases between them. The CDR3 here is CASSPPRGGGYNEQFF. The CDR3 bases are TGTGCCAGCAGCCCCCCTCGGGGCGGAGGGTACAATGAGCAGTTCTTC.

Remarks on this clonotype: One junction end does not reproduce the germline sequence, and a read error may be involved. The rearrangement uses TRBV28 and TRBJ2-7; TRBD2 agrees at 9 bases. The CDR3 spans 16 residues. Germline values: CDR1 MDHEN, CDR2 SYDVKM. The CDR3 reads CARSSPHKGLAYEQYF. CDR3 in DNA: TGTGCCAGAAGTTCACCCCACAAGGGACTAGCCTACGAGCAGTATTTC.

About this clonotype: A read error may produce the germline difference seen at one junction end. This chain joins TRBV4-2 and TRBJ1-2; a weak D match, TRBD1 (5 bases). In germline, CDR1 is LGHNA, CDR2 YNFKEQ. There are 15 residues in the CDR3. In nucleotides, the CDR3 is TGTGCCAGTAGCCAAGATGCGGGGCGTGTGCGTGGCTACACCTTC. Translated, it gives CASSQDAGRVRGYTF.

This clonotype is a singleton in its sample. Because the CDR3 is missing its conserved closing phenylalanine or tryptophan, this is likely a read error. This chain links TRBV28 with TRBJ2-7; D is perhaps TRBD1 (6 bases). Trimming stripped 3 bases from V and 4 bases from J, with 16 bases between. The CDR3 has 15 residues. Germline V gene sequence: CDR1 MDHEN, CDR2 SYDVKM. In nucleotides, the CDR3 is TGTGCCAGCAGTTTGCACTCCCAGGGGTTTTACGAGCAGTACTTA. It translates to CASSLHSQGFYEQYL.

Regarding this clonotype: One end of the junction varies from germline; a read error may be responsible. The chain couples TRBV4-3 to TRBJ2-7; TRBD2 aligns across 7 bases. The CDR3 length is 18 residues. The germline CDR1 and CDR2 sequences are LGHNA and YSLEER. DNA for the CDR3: TGCGCCAGCAACCAAGCCGTGACGGGGGGTCACATTAGCTGCGAACAGTACTTC. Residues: CASNQAVTGGHISCEQYF.

Written as DNA, the CDR3 is TGTGCCAGTATCTTAGAGGTAGCGGGTCCCCGGGAGCAGTACTTC. This codes for CASILEVAGPREQYF. The chain has TRBV7-9 and TRBJ2-7, with 7 bases fitting TRBD2. Losses at the gene ends were 9 bases for V and 7 bases for J; bases not matched to a gene: 18. This CDR3 contains 15 residues. Germline V gene data show CDR1 as SEHNR and CDR2 as FQNEAQ (reference sequence).

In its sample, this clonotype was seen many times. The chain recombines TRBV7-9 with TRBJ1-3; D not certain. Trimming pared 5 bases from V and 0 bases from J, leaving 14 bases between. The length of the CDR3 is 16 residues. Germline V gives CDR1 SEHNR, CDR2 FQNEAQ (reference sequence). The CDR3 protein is CASSQLGRTSGNTIYF. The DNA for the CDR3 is TGTGCCAGCAGCCAACTTGGACGGACCTCTGGAAACACCATATATTTT.

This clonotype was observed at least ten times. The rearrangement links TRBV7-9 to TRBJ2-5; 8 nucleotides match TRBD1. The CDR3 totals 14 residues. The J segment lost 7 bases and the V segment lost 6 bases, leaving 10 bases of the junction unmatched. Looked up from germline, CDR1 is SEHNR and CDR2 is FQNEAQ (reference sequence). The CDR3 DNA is TGTGCCAGCAGAGATACAGGGGGGCCTTGGACCCAGTACTTC. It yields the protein CASRDTGGPWTQYF.

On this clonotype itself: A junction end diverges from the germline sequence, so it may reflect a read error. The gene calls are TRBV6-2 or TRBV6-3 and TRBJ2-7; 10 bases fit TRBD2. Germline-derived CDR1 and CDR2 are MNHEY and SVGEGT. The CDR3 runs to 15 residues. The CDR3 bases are TGTGCCAGTAGTCAATTAGCGGGAGGATTTTACGAGCAATACTTC. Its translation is CASSQLAGGFYEQYF.

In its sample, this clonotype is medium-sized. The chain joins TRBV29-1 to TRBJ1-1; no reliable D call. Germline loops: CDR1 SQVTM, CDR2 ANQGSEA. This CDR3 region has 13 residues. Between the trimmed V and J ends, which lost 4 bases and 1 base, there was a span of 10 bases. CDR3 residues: CSVAPHPNTEAFF. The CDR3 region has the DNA TGCAGCGTTGCCCCGCACCCGAACACTGAAGCTTTCTTT.

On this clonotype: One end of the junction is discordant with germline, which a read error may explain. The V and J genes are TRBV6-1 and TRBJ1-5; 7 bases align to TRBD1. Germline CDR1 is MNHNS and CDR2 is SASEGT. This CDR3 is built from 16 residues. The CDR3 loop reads CASNEQGSVPGQSQHF. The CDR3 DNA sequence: TGTGCCAGCAATGAACAGGGGAGCGTCCCCGGTCAGTCCCAGCATTTT.

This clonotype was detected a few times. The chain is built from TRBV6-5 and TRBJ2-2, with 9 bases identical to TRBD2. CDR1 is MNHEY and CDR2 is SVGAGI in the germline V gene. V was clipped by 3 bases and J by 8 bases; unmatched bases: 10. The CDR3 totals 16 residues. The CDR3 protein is CASSYGLAPNIGELFF. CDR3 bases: TGTGCCAGCAGTTATGGACTAGCGCCGAACATAGGGGAGCTGTTTTTT.

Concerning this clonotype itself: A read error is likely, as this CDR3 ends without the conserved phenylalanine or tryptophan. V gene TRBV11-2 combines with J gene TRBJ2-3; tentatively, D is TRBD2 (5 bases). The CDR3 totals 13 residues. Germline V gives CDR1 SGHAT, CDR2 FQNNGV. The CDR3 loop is CASNLALGDTQYL. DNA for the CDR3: TGTGCCAGCAACTTAGCGCTGGGGGATACGCAGTATCTT.

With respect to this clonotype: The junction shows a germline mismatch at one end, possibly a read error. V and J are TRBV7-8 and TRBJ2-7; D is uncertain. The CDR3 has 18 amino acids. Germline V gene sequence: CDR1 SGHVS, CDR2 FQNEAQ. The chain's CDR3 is CASNSGRDRTMSSYEQYF. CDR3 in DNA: TGTGCCAGCAACTCGGGTCGCGATCGTACTATGAGCTCCTACGAGCAGTATTTC.

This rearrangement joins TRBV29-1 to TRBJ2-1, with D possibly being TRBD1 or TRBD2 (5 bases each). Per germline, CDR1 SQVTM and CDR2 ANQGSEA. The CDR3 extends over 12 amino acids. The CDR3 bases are TGCAGGGCCATAAGGGACCACAATGAGCAGTTCTTC. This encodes CRAIRDHNEQFF.

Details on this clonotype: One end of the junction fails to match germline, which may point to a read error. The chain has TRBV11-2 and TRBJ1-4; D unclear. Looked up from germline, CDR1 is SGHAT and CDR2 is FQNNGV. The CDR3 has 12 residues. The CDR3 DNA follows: TGTGCCAGCAGCCCCTGGGAGGGAGAACTGGTTTTT. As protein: CASSPWEGELVF. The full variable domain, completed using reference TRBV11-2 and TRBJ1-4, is EAGVAQSPRYKIIEKRQSVAFWCNPISGHATLYWYQQILGQGPKLLIQFQNNGVVDDSQLPKDRFSAERLKGVDSTLKIQPAKLEDSAVYLCASSPWEGELVFGSGTQLSVL.

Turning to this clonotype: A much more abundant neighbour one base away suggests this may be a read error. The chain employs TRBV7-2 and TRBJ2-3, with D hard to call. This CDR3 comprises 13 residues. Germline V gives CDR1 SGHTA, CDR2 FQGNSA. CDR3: CASSFTSLGSQFF. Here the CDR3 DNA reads TGTGCCAGCAGCTTTACGTCCCTTGGGTCGCAGTTTTTT.

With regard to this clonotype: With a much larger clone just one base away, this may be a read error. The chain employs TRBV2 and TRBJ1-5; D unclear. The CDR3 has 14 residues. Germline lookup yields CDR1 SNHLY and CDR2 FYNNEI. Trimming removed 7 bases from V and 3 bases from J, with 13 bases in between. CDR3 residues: CASNASVDNQPQHF. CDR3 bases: TGTGCCAGCAACGCGAGCGTCGACAATCAGCCCCAGCATTTT. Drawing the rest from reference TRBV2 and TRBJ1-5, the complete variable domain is EPEVTQTPSHQVTQMGQEVILRCVPISNHLYFYWYRQILGQKVEFLVSFYNNEISEKSEIFDDQFSVERPDGSNFTLKIRSTKLEDSAMYFCASNASVDNQPQHFGDGTRLSIL.